The T cell receptor (beta chain) under discussion was sequenced for a study of cytomegalovirus exposure and HLA in healthy donors. This CDR3 has 14 amino acids. The ends lost 7 bases at V and 3 bases at J; junction bases unmatched: 7. Germline CDR1 and CDR2: MNHNS and SASEGT. Generated by immunoSEQ multiplex PCR, the TCRdb table keeps only in-frame clones and is missing some. The data hold about 250,000 clones, with about 86% observed a single time. Worth noting for this clone: The antigen is undetermined.

Regarding the study as a whole: For most TCR sequences rarity was the rule, although some public TCRs occurred in many donors. The study designated roughly 160 TCR beta chains cytomegalovirus-associated. One later analysis, an examination of the 120 validation repertoires, found that first-cohort TCR clusters tended to co-occur in them.

The donors were members of the validation cohort comprising about 130 subjects, separate from the approximately 710-subject first cohort. The sequenced sample was PBMCs. This receptor was identified in a man between 18 and 35 years old in good health and CMV-seronegative. This chain links TRBV6-1 with TRBJ2-7, with 9 positions matching TRBD1. This chain's CDR3 is CASTGTGGFYEQYF. In DNA, the CDR3 is TGTGCCAGCACCGGCACAGGGGGCTTCTACGAGCAGTACTTC.